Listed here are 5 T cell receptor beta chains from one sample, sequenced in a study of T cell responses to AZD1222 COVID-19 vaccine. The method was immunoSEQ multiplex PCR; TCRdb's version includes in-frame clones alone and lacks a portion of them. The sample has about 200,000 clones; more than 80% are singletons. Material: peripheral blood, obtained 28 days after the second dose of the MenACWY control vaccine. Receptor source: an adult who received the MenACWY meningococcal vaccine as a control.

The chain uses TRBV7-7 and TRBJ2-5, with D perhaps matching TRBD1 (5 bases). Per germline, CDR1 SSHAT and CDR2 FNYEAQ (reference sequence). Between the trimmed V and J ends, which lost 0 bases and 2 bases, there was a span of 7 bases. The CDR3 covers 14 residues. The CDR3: CASSLAGQQETQYF. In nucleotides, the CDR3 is TGTGCCAGCAGCTTAGCCGGACAACAAGAGACCCAGTACTTC.

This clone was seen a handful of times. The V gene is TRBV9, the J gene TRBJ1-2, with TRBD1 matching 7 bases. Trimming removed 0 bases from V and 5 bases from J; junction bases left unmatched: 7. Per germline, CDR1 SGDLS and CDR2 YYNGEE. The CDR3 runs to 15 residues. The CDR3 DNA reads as TGTGCCAGCAGCGTAGATCAGGGGGTAGGGTATGGCTACACCTTC. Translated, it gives CASSVDQGVGYGYTF. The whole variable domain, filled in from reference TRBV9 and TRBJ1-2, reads DSGVTQTPKHLITATGQRVTLRCSPRSGDLSVYWYQQSLDQGLQFLIQYYNGEERAKGNILERFSAQQFPDLHSELNLSSLELGDSALYFCASSVDQGVGYGYTFGSGTRLTVV.

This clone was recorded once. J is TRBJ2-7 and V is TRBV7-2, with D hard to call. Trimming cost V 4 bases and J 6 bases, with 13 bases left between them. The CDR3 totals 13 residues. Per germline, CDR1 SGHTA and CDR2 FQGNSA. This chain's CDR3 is CASSYLSDVEQYF. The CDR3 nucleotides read TGTGCCAGCAGCTACCTCTCTGACGTCGAGCAGTACTTC.

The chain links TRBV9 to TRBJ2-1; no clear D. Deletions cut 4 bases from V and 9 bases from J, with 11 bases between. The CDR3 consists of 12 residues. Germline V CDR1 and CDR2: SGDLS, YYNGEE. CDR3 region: CASSSRGGEQFF. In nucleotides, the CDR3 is TGTGCCAGCAGCTCGAGAGGCGGTGAGCAGTTCTTC.

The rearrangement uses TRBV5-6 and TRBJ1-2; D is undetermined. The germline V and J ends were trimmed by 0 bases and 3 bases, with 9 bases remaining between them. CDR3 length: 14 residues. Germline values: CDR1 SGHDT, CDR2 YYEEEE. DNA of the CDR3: TGTGCCAGCAGCTTGGTTGGCGCGGACTATGGCTACACCTTC. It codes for CASSLVGADYGYTF.